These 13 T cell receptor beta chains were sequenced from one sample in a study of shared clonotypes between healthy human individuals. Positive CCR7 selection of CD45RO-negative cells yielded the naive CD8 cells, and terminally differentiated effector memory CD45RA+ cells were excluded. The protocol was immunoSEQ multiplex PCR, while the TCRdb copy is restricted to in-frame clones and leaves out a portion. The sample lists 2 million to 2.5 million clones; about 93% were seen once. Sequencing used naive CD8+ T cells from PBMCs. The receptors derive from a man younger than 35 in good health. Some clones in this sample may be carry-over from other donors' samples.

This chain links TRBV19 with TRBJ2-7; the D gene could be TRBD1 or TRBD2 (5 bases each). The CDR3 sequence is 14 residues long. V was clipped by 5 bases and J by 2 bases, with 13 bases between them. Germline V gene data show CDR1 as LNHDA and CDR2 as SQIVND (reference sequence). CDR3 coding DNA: TGTGCCAGTAGTTGGGGACCCCATGCCTACGAGCAGTACTTC. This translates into CASSWGPHAYEQYF.

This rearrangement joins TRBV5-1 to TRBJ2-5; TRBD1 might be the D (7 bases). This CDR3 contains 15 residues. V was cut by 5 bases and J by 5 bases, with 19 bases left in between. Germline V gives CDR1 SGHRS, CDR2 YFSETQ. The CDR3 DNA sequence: TGCGCCAGCAGACGGGACAGAGGGGGGAGGGAGACCCAGTACTTC. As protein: CASRRDRGGRETQYF.

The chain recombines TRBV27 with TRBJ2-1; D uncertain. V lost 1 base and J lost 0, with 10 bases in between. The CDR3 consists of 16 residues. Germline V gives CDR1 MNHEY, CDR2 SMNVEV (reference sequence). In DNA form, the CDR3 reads TGTGCCAGCAGTTTATTTAGCCGGAGCTCCTACAATGAGCAGTTCTTC. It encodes CASSLFSRSSYNEQFF.

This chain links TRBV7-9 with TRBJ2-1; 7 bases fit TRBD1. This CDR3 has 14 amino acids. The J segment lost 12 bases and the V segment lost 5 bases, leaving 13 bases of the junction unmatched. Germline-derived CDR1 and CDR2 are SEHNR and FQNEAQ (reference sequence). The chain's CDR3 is CASSRPDDREGQFF. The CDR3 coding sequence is TGTGCCAGCAGCCGCCCGGACGACAGGGAAGGGCAGTTCTTC.

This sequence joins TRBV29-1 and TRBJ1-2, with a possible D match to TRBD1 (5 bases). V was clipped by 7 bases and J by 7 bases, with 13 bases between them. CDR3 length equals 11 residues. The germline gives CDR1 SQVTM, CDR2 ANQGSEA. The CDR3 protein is CSDRDGSGYTF. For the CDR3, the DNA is TGCAGCGACCGGGACGGGAGTGGCTACACCTTC.

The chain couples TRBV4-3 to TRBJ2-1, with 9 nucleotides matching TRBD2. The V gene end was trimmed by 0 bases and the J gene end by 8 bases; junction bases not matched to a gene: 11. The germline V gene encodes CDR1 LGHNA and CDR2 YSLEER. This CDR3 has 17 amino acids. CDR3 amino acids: CASSQDPVGSGSYEQFF. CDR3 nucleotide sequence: TGCGCCAGCAGCCAAGACCCAGTGGGTAGCGGGAGCTATGAGCAGTTCTTC.

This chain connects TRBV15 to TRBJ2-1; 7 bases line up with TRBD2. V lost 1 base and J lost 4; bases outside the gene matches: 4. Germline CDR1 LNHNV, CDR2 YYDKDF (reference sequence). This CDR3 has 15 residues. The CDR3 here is CATSRARELYNEQFF. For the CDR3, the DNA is TGTGCCACCAGCAGAGCGCGGGAGCTATACAATGAGCAGTTCTTC.

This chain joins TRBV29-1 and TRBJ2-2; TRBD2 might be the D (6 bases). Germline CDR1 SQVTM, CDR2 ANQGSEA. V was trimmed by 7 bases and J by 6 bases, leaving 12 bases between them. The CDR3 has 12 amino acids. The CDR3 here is CSGSGGAGELFF. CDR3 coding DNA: TGCAGCGGTAGCGGAGGGGCCGGGGAGCTGTTTTTT.

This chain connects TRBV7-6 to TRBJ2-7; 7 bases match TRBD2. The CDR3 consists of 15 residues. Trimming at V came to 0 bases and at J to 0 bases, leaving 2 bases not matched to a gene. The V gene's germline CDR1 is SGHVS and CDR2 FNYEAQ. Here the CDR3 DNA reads TGTGCCAGCAGCTTAGCGGGAGGGCCCTCCTACGAGCAGTACTTC. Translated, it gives CASSLAGGPSYEQYF.

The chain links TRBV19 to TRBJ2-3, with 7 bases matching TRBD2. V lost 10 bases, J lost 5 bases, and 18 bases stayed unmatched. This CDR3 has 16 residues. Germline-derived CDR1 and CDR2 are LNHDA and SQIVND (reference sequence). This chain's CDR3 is CATSRERLARVDTQYF. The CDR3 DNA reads TGTGCCACCTCCAGAGAAAGACTAGCTCGGGTAGATACGCAGTATTTT.

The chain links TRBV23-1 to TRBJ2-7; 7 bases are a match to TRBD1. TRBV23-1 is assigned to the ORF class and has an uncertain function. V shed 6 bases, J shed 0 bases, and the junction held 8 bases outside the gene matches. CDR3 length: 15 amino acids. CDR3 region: CASRQKTGSSYEQYF. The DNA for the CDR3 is TGCGCCAGCAGGCAAAAGACAGGGAGCTCCTACGAGCAGTACTTC.

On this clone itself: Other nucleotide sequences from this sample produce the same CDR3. CDR3 sequence: CASSPRGSGSYEQYF. In DNA, the CDR3 is TGTGCCAGCAGCCCCAGGGGGAGCGGATCCTACGAGCAGTACTTC. The rearrangement uses TRBV7-9 and TRBJ2-7, with 7 bases that match TRBD1. With V trimmed by 5 bases and J by 1 base, 8 bases remained unmatched. This CDR3 contains 15 residues. Germline CDR1 SEHNR, CDR2 FQNEAQ (reference sequence).

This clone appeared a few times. CDR3 loop: CASSVVGGNTEAFF. As DNA, the CDR3 is TGTGCCAGCAGTGTAGTGGGGGGGAACACTGAAGCTTTCTTT. The J gene is TRBJ1-1, the V gene TRBV27, with D tentatively TRBD1 (5 bases). V was cut by 5 bases and J by 1 base, with 11 bases left in between. From germline, CDR1 is MNHEY and CDR2 SMNVEV (reference sequence). The CDR3 covers 14 residues.